The clone carrying this T cell receptor beta chain was picked up many times. The antigen remains unidentified. The V gene end was trimmed by 2 bases and the J gene end by 7 bases; junction bases not matched to a gene: 10. The germline V gene has CDR1 SGDLS and CDR2 YYNGEE. The CDR3 is made up of 16 amino acids. The TCR beta libraries were generated through quantitative 5'-RACE incorporating molecular barcodes. From the 5' RACE reads, TCRdb called clonotypes with MiXCR, one entry per CDR3 protein. The sample yields roughly 230,000 distinct CDR3 sequences, 7% to 10% seen once. The data were taken from a study of CD8 T cells in ankylosing spondylitis. Study findings and constraints: There was a TCR beta motif, made of several highly homologous variants, that appeared characteristic of ankylosing spondylitis blood.

This sequence originates from a female donor with ankylosing spondylitis or in good health (not recorded which). The chain links TRBV9 to TRBJ2-2, with 8 bases identical to TRBD1. Material for sequencing was blood, either unsorted or a sorted T cell fraction (not recorded which). CDR3 in amino acids: CASSVAVGQGFGELFF. In DNA, the CDR3 is TGTGCCAGCAGCGTCGCAGTCGGACAGGGTTTCGGGGAGCTGTTTTTT.